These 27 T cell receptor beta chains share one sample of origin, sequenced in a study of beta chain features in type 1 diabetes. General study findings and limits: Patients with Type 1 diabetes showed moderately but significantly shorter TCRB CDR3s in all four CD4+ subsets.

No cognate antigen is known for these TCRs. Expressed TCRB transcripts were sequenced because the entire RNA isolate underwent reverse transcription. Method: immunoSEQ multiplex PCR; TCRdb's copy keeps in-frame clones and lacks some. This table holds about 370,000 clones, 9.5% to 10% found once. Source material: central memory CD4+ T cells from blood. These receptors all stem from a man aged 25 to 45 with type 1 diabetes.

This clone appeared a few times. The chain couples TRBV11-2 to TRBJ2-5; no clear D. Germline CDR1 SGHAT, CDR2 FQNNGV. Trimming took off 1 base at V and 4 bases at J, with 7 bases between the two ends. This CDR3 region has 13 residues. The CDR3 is CASSLGQRETQYF. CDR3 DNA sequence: TGTGCCAGCAGCTTAGGGCAGAGAGAGACCCAGTACTTC.

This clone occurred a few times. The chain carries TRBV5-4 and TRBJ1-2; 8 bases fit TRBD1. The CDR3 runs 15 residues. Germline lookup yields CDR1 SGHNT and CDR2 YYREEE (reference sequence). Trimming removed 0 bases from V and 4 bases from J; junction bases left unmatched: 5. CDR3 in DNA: TGTGCCAGCAGCTTGGTGTCCAGGGGGCCCTATGGCTACACCTTC. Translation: CASSLVSRGPYGYTF.

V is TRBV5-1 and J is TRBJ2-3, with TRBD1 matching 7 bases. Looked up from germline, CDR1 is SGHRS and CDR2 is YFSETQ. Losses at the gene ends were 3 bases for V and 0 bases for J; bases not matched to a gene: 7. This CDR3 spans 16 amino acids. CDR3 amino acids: CASSSGQELSTDTQYF. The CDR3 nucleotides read TGCGCCAGCAGCTCCGGACAGGAATTAAGCACAGATACGCAGTATTTT.

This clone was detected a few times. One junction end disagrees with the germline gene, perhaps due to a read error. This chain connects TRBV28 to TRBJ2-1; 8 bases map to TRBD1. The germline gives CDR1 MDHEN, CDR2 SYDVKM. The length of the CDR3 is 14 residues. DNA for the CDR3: TGTGCCAGCAGTGTCTCGGGACAGGAAAAGGGCAGGCTCTTC. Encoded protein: CASSVSGQEKGRLF. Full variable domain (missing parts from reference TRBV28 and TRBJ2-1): DVKVTQSSRYLVKRTGEKVFLECVQDMDHENMFWYRQDPGLGLRLIYFSYDVKMKEKGDIPEGYSVSREKKERFSLILESASTNQTSMYLCASSVSGQEKGRLFGPGTRLTVL.

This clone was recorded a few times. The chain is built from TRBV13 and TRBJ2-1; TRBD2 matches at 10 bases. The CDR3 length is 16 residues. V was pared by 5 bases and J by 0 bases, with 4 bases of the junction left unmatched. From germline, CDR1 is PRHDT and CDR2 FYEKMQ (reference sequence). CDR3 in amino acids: CASSRSGRRSYNEQFF. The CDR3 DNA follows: TGTGCCAGCAGCCGTAGCGGGAGGCGCTCCTACAATGAGCAGTTCTTC.

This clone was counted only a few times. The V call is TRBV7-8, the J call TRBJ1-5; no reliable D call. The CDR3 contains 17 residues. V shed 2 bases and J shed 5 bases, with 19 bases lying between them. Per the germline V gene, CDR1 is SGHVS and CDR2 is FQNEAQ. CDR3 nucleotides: TGTGCCAGCAGCTTATACAGCGGACTAAAGGACGATCAGCCCCAGCATTTT. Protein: CASSLYSGLKDDQPQHF.

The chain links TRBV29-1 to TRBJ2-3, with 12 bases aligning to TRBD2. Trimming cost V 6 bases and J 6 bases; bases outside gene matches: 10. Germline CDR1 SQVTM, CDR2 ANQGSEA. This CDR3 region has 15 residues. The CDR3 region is CSVGRTSGIGDTQYF. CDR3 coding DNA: TGCAGCGTCGGACGGACTAGCGGGATAGGTGATACGCAGTATTTT.

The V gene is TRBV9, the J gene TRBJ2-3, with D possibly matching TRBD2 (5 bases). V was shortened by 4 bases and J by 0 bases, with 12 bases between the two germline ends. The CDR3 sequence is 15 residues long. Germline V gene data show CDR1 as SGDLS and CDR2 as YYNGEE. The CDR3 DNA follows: TGTGCCAGCAGCTTGGTTGGCGGGAGCACAGATACGCAGTATTTT. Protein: CASSLVGGSTDTQYF. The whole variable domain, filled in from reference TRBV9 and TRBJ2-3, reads DSGVTQTPKHLITATGQRVTLRCSPRSGDLSVYWYQQSLDQGLQFLIQYYNGEERAKGNILERFSAQQFPDLHSELNLSSLELGDSALYFCASSLVGGSTDTQYFGPGTRLTVL.

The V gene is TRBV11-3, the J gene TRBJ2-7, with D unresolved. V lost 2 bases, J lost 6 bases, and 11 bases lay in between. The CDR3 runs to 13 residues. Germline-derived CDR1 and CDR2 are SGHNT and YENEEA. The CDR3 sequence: CASSLRPDSEQYF. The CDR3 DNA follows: TGTGCCAGCAGCTTACGGCCAGATAGCGAGCAGTACTTC.

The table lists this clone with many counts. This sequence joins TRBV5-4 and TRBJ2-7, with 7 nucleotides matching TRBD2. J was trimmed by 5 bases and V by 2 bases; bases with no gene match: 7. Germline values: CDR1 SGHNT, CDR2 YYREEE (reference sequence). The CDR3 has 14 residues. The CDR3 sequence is CASSLRLADDEQYF. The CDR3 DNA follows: TGTGCCAGCAGCTTAAGACTAGCAGACGACGAGCAGTACTTC.

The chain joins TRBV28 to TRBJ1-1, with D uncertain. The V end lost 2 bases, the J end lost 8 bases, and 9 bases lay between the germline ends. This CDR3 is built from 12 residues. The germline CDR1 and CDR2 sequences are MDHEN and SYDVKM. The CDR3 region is CASSLKLLEAFF. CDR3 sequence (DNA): TGTGCCAGCAGTTTAAAGCTCCTAGAAGCTTTCTTT.

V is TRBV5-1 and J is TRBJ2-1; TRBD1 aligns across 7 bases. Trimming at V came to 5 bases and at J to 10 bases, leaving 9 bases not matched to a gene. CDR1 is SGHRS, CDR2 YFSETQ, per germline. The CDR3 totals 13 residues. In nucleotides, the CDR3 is TGCGCCAGCAGTAAGGACAGGATGGGGGAGCAGTTCTTC. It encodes CASSKDRMGEQFF.

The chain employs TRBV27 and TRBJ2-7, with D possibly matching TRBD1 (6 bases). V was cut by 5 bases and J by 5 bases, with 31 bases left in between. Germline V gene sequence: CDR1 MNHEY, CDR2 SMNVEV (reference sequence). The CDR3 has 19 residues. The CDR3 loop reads CASSPKWSPPQGFHHEQYF. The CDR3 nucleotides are TGTGCCAGCAGTCCCAAGTGGTCCCCACCCCAGGGGTTCCACCACGAGCAGTACTTC.

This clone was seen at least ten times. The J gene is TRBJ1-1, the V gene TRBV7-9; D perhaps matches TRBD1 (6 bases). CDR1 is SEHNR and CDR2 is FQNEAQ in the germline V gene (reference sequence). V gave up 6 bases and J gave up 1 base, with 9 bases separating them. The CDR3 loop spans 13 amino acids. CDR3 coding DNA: TGTGCCAGCAGGCGGACAGAGAACACTGAAGCTTTCTTT. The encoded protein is CASRRTENTEAFF.

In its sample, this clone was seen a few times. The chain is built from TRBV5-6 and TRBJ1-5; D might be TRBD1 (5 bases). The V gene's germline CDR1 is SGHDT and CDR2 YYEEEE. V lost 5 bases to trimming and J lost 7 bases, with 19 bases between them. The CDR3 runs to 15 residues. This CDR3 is CASRCVGAGGQPQHF. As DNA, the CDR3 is TGTGCCAGCAGGTGCGTTGGGGCCGGCGGGCAGCCCCAGCATTTT.

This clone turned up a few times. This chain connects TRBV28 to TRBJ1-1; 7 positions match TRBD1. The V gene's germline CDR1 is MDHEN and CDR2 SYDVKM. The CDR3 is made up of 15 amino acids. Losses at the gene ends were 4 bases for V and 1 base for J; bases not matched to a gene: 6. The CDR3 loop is CASSSGGTANTEAFF. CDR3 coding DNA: TGTGCCAGCAGTTCGGGAGGGACAGCGAACACTGAAGCTTTCTTT.

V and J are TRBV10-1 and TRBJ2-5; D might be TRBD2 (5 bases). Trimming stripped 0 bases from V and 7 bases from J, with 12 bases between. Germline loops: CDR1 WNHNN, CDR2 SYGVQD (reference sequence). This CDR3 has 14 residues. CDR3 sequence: CASSESSGLGTQYF. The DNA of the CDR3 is TGCGCCAGCAGTGAGTCGTCGGGATTAGGGACCCAGTACTTC.

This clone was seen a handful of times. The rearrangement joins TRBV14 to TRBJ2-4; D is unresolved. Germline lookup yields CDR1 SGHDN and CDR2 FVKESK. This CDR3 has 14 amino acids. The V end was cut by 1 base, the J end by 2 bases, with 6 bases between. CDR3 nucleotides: TGTGCCAGCAGCCAAGCCACTTCCAAAAACATTCAGTACTTC. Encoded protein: CASSQATSKNIQYF.

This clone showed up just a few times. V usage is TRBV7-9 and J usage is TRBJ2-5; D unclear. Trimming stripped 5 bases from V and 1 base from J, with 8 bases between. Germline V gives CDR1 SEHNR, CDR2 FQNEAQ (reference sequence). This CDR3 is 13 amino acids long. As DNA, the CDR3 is TGTGCCAGCAGCCCCCGGGCCCAAGAGACCCAGTACTTC. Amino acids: CASSPRAQETQYF.

The DNA of the CDR3 is TGTGCCAGCAGCTTAATCGGGGGATACAATGAGCAGTTCTTC. This codes for CASSLIGGYNEQFF. The chain employs TRBV7-3 and TRBJ2-1, with D possibly TRBD2 on 6 matching bases. Germline loops: CDR1 SGHTA, CDR2 FQGTGA. Trimming removed 1 base from V and 4 bases from J, with 8 bases in between. The CDR3 has 14 residues.

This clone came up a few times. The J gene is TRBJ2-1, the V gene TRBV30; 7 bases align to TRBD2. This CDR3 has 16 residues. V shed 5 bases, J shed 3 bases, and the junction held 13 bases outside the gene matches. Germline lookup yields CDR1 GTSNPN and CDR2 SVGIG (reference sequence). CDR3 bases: TGTGCCTGGGCAAGTATAGGCGGGAGAATCTACAATGAGCAGTTCTTC. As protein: CAWASIGGRIYNEQFF.

CDR3 in amino acids: CASSLPLGLRDYEQYF. CDR3 bases: TGTGCCAGCAGCCTTCCCCTGGGACTACGGGACTACGAGCAGTACTTC. V gene TRBV11-2 combines with J gene TRBJ2-7; 7 bases are shared with TRBD2. Per germline, CDR1 SGHAT and CDR2 FQNNGV. Trimming cost V 5 bases and J 3 bases; bases outside gene matches: 13. The CDR3 runs to 16 residues.

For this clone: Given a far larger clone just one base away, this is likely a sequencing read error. CDR3 sequence: CASSPIGGQPRHF. The CDR3 DNA follows: TGTGCCAGCAGCCCTATCGGAGGGCAGCCCCGGCATTTT. The J gene is TRBJ1-5, the V gene TRBV7-9; D gene ambiguous. CDR3 size: 13 residues. Looked up from germline, CDR1 is SEHNR and CDR2 is FQNEAQ (reference sequence). The full variable domain, its missing parts supplied by reference TRBV7-9 and TRBJ1-5, is DTGVSQNPRHKITKRGQNVTFRCDPISEHNRLYWYRQTLGQGPEFLTYFQNEAQLEKSRLLSDRFSAERPKGSFSTLEIQRTEQGDSAMYLCASSPIGGQPRHFGDGTRLSIL.

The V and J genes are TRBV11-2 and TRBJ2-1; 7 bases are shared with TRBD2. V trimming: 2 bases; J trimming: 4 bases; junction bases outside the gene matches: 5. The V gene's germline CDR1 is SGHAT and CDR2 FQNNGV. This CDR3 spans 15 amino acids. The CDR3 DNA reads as TGTGCCAGCAGCTTATTACTAGCGACGTACAATGAGCAGTTCTTC. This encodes CASSLLLATYNEQFF.

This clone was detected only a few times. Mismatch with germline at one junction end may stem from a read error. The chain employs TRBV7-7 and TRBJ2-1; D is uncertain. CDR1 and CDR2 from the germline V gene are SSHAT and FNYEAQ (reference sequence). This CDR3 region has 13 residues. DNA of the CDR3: TGTGCTAGCAGCATACACCCCTACAATGAGCAGTTCTTC. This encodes CASSIHPYNEQFF.

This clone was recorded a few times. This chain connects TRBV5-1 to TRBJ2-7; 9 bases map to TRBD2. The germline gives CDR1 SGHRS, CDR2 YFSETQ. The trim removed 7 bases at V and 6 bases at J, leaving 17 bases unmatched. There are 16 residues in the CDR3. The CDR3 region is CASASLGGSGSREQYF. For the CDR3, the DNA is TGCGCCAGCGCATCGCTGGGCGGTAGCGGGAGCCGCGAGCAGTACTTC.

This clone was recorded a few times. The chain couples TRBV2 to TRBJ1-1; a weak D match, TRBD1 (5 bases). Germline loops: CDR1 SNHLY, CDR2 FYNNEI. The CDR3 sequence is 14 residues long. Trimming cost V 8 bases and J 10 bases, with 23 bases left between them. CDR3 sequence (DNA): TGTGCCAGCTCCGGGCCGACACAGGCCAAGCGAGCTTTCTTT. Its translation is CASSGPTQAKRAFF.